One and the same sample provided the 3 T cell receptor beta chains below, sequenced in a study of T cell responses to AZD1222 COVID-19 vaccine. The assay was immunoSEQ multiplex PCR, and TCRdb's table has in-frame clones only and misses some. The table records 70,000 to 95,000 clones, roughly 90% of them present only once. The material sequenced was peripheral blood, taken 28 days after the second AZD1222 dose. These receptors were obtained from an adult who received the AZD1222 COVID-19 vaccine.

The chain joins TRBV28 to TRBJ2-3; tentatively, D is TRBD1 or TRBD2 (5 bases each). The germline CDR1 and CDR2 sequences are MDHEN and SYDVKM. The CDR3 runs to 16 residues. Trimming shortened V by 6 bases and J by 2 bases, and 18 bases separated the two germline ends. The CDR3 sequence is CASSPGTRAFTDTQYF. The CDR3 nucleotides read TGTGCCAGCAGCCCCGGGACCCGCGCCTTCACAGATACGCAGTATTTT.

V gene TRBV28 combines with J gene TRBJ1-4, with 10 positions matching TRBD1. Germline V gene sequence: CDR1 MDHEN, CDR2 SYDVKM. The CDR3 is 15 residues long. Trimming cost V 3 bases and J 8 bases; bases outside gene matches: 6. CDR3 DNA sequence: TGTGCCAGCAGTTTGCGGGACAGGGGTCGAGAAAAACTGTTTTTT. Translating it yields CASSLRDRGREKLFF.

This rearrangement joins TRBV28 to TRBJ1-6, with D possibly matching TRBD1 (5 bases). The ends were cut back, 4 bases at V and 6 bases at J, with 19 bases in the middle. Germline values: CDR1 MDHEN, CDR2 SYDVKM. The CDR3 extends over 17 amino acids. The CDR3 reads CASSSVYWGGGNSPLHF. The CDR3 coding sequence is TGTGCCAGCAGTTCGGTATACTGGGGCGGGGGTAATTCACCCCTCCACTTT.